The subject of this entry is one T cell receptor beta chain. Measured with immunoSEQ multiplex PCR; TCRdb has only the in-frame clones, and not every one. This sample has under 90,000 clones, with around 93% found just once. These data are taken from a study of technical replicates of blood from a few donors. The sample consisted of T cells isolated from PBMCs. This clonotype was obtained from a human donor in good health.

The CDR3 region is CASSPGQKRDGELFF. DNA for the CDR3: TGTGCCAGCAGCCCGGGACAGAAACGAGACGGGGAGCTGTTTTTT. The chain uses TRBV7-6 and TRBJ2-2, with 7 nucleotides matching TRBD1. The CDR3 covers 15 residues. V gave up 5 bases and J gave up 7 bases; unmatched junction bases: 10. The germline CDR1 and CDR2 sequences are SGHVS and FNYEAQ.